Listed here is a single T cell receptor beta chain. The germline V gene encodes CDR1 LNHDA and CDR2 SQIVND (reference sequence). The CDR3 contains 14 residues. The J segment lost 5 bases and the V segment lost 6 bases, leaving 7 bases of the junction unmatched. This sample is drawn from a study of T cell changes during pregnancy in multiple sclerosis. TCRdb's copy holds only in-frame clones and misses some; the assay was immunoSEQ multiplex PCR. In the table there are just over 40,000 clones, about 90% of which are singletons. This receptor was identified in a female donor in good health, enrolled as a control in a pregnancy study. The material sequenced was peripheral blood, taken in the first trimester of pregnancy. The chain is built from TRBV19 and TRBJ2-7, with TRBD2 identical over 10 bases. The chain's CDR3 is CASSPSGGSHEQYF. The CDR3 DNA is TGTGCCAGTAGCCCTAGCGGGGGTTCTCACGAGCAGTACTTC.